This T cell receptor beta chain was identified in a study of pediatric ulcerative colitis. The study, taken as a whole, reports: Blood samples from two patients yielded substantially fewer templates and were excluded from blood-rectal overlap analysis.

As for this clone: Its cognate antigen is unknown.

At colonoscopy, a blood sample was also collected. The assay was run at survey level. The protocol was immunoSEQ multiplex PCR, while the TCRdb copy is restricted to in-frame clones and leaves out a portion. The sample lists over 35,000 clones, approximately 87% occurring once. This receptor was identified in a girl aged 5-17 years with moderate ulcerative colitis. The sample consisted of blood.

The CDR3 region has the DNA TGTGCCATCTACAGCGGGGGGCCAGGGGAGACCCAGTACTTC. Protein sequence: CAIYSGGPGETQYF. The chain has TRBV10-3 and TRBJ2-5, with TRBD2 matching over 9 bases. The CDR3 spans 14 residues. J was trimmed by 5 bases and V by 8 bases; bases with no gene match: 9. The germline V gene has CDR1 ENHRY and CDR2 SYGVKD.